What follows describes a single T cell receptor (beta chain). Its antigen is currently unknown. The sample originates from a study of radiation and T cells in renal cell carcinoma. Study at large: Nephrectomy followed 15 Gy stereotactic body radiation by 4 weeks.

Sequenced by immunoSEQ multiplex PCR; TCRdb stores in-frame clones only, minus some. Of 87,000 or so clones in the sample, approximately 86% were seen once. The V gene's germline CDR1 is SGHVS and CDR2 FQNEAQ. The germline V and J ends were trimmed by 5 bases and 7 bases, with 24 bases remaining between them. The CDR3 contains 17 residues. Study-wide points: From baseline, blood top tumor clonotypes peaked at 2 weeks post-radiation.

The time point: baseline pretreatment blood. As to treatment: 15 Gy SBRT to primary tumor, nephrectomy 4 weeks later. The TCR comes from a man aged 45 to 65 with renal cell carcinoma. The genes are TRBV7-8 and TRBJ1-3; D is unclear. The material sequenced was blood, taken from a patient whose treatment included radiotherapy and nephrectomy. Written as DNA, the CDR3 is TGTGCCAGCAGCCGTACTATAGGCCCGGGTCTCGGGAACACCATATATTTT. Translated: CASSRTIGPGLGNTIYF. Using reference TRBV7-8 and TRBJ1-3 for the parts outside the CDR3, the full variable domain is GAGVSQSPRYKVAKRGQDVALRCDPISGHVSLFWYQQALGQGPEFLTYFQNEAQLDKSGLPSDRFFAERPEGSVSTLKIQRTQQEDSAVYLCASSRTIGPGLGNTIYFGEGSWLTVV.